The entry below gives a single TCR beta chain sequence along with its context. The antigen remains undetermined. These data originate in a study of T cells after posttransplantation cyclophosphamide. Overall study findings and caveats: Recipient CMV seropositivity and CMV reactivation strongly tracked TRB clonality. Tissue-infiltrating T cells from skin or gut overlapped little with blood T cells. Later blood repertoires were often dominated by clones from the donor CD8+ memory compartment.

V gave up 4 bases and J gave up 1 base; unmatched junction bases: 5. The CDR3 runs 16 residues. Germline loops: CDR1 SGHNT, CDR2 YYREEE (reference sequence). Data came from immunoSEQ multiplex PCR; TCRdb stores just in-frame clones and leaves some out. Here the sample spans under 15,000 clones, about four fifths being singletons. This receptor was identified in a man in his forties or fifties in good health, CMV-negative, and a related stem cell transplant donor. Sample: memory CD4+ T cells sorted from PBMCs. V is TRBV5-4 and J is TRBJ2-2; 9 bases fit TRBD1. DNA of the CDR3: TGTGCCAGCAGCCCTCCGGGACAGGGGAACACCGGGGAGCTGTTTTTT. Protein: CASSPPGQGNTGELFF.